The next 26 T cell receptor beta chains were all read from a single sample in a study of identical twins. TCRdb re-analysed the 5' RACE reads in MiXCR, keeping a single row per CDR3 protein. The sample has hundreds of thousands of distinct CDR3 sequences, over 20% seen once; the top ten hold about 4.5%. Another study also made use of these data, one on T cells expressing NK-cell markers.

The sequenced sample was PBMCs. The origin of the receptors is a woman younger than 30 in good health.

V and J are TRBV20-1 and TRBJ2-1; 9 bases align to TRBD2. Germline CDR1 and CDR2: DFQATT and SNEGSKA (reference sequence). Trimming took 1 base from V and 8 from J; bases not matched to a gene: 12. The CDR3 has 16 amino acids. CDR3 sequence: CSARVVRPSGVDEQFF. CDR3 nucleotides: TGCAGTGCTAGAGTAGTTCGGCCTAGCGGGGTAGATGAGCAGTTCTTC.

This clonotype occurred a few times. The germline gene is not matched at one end of the junction; a read error may be the cause. The chain joins TRBV5-1 to TRBJ1-1; 8 nucleotides line up with TRBD1. The CDR3 has 13 amino acids. CDR1 and CDR2 (germline): SGHRS, YFSETQ. The DNA of the CDR3 is TGTGCCAGCAGCTTACAGGGGGACACTGAAGCTTTCTTT. It translates to CASSLQGDTEAFF.

The chain recombines TRBV2 with TRBJ2-7; 9 nucleotides agree with TRBD1. This CDR3 comprises 13 residues. V lost 5 bases, J lost 6 bases, and 5 bases stayed unmatched. Germline assignment: CDR1 SNHLY and CDR2 FYNNEI. CDR3 region: CASSWTGAVEQYF. The CDR3 bases are TGTGCCAGCAGTTGGACAGGGGCGGTCGAGCAGTACTTC.

This clonotype was seen only a few times. The rearrangement links TRBV5-1 to TRBJ2-1, with 7 nucleotides matching TRBD1. Germline V gives CDR1 SGHRS, CDR2 YFSETQ. V dropped 4 bases and J dropped 1; count of bases not matched to a gene: 5. The CDR3 is made up of 15 amino acids. The CDR3: CASSRRDSSYNEQFF. DNA of the CDR3: TGCGCCAGCAGCCGACGGGACAGTTCCTACAATGAGCAGTTCTTC.

This clonotype was seen a few times. V gene TRBV7-9 combines with J gene TRBJ2-1; TRBD2 is a possible D gene (6 bases). Germline CDR1 is SEHNR and CDR2 is FQNEAQ (reference sequence). V was shortened by 6 bases and J by 5 bases, with 20 bases between the two germline ends. The CDR3 length is 16 residues. CDR3 DNA: TGTGCCAGCAGTTTCGAGGGACTCCCAATACACAATGAGCAGTTCTTC. This encodes CASSFEGLPIHNEQFF.

This clonotype has just a few counts. This chain connects TRBV7-9 to TRBJ2-7; D is uncertain. Trimming took 3 bases from V and 2 from J, leaving 11 bases between them. Per germline, CDR1 SEHNR and CDR2 FQNEAQ (reference sequence). The CDR3 is 14 residues long. CDR3 DNA: TGTGCCAGCAGCTTGGAGCTCGCCCCCTACGAGCAGTACTTC. It specifies CASSLELAPYEQYF.

The chain's CDR3 is CAWSVQVGGSYNEQFF. The CDR3 DNA sequence: TGTGCCTGGAGTGTACAAGTAGGGGGCTCCTACAATGAGCAGTTCTTC. The V and J genes are TRBV30 and TRBJ2-1; TRBD1 is a possible D gene (6 bases). Germline V gives CDR1 GTSNPN, CDR2 SVGIG (reference sequence). V gave up 0 bases and J gave up 0 bases, with 12 bases separating them. The CDR3 spans 16 residues.

The CDR3 region is CASSPGDRTPGEQYF. CDR3 bases: TGTGCCAGTAGTCCGGGGGACAGGACCCCAGGTGAGCAGTACTTC. This chain uses TRBV19 with TRBJ2-7, with 8 positions matching TRBD1. Looked up from germline, CDR1 is LNHDA and CDR2 is SQIVND (reference sequence). Losses at the gene ends were 5 bases for V and 7 bases for J; bases not matched to a gene: 13. The CDR3 consists of 15 residues.

This clonotype was seen only a few times. J is TRBJ2-5 and V is TRBV12-3 or TRBV12-4; 7 nucleotides line up with TRBD2. The trim removed 0 bases at V and 5 bases at J, leaving 9 bases unmatched. This CDR3 comprises 16 residues. DNA for the CDR3: TGTGCCAGCAGTTTAGCGCTAGCGGCACCCCCGGAGACCCAGTACTTC. It is translated as CASSLALAAPPETQYF.

This sequence joins TRBV6-1 and TRBJ2-5; D may be TRBD1 or TRBD2 (5 bases each). Germline V gives CDR1 MNHNS, CDR2 SASEGT. This CDR3 comprises 15 residues. V was shortened by 1 base and J by 5 bases, with 14 bases between the two germline ends. Written as DNA, the CDR3 is TGTGCCAGCAGTGAAGTTTTGTGGGGCGGGGAGACCCAGTACTTC. Encoded protein: CASSEVLWGGETQYF.

This CDR3 reads CASSGVGAGVSYEQYF. The CDR3 nucleotides read TGTGCCAGCAGTGGGGTTGGAGCGGGAGTCTCCTACGAGCAGTACTTC. This sequence joins TRBV25-1 and TRBJ2-7; 8 nucleotides line up with TRBD2. The germline gives CDR1 MGHDK, CDR2 SYGVNS. With 4 bases clipped from V and 0 bases from J, the junction kept 8 bases outside the gene matches. The CDR3 sequence is 16 residues long.

The J gene is TRBJ2-2, the V gene TRBV12-3 or TRBV12-4; D tentatively reads TRBD1 or TRBD2 (6 bases each). The CDR3 is 13 amino acids. The germline V and J ends were trimmed by 5 bases and 6 bases, with 10 bases remaining between them. The CDR3 DNA reads as TGTGCCAGCAGTACCCGGGGGCCCGGGGAGCTGTTTTTT. It translates to CASSTRGPGELFF.

The table lists this clonotype with a few counts. The chain combines TRBV10-3 with TRBJ1-2; D call uncertain. V lost 3 bases, J lost 7 bases, and 15 bases lay in between. The germline gives CDR1 ENHRY, CDR2 SYGVKD. The CDR3 is 14 amino acids. CDR3 in amino acids: CAISEGREGGGYTF. DNA of the CDR3: TGTGCCATCAGTGAAGGTAGAGAGGGAGGTGGCTACACCTTC.

This clonotype was found many times. The chain employs TRBV12-3 or TRBV12-4 and TRBJ1-2; tentatively, D is TRBD1 (5 bases). The CDR3 covers 15 residues. V was shortened by 0 bases and J by 8 bases, with 16 bases between the two germline ends. CDR3 DNA sequence: TGTGCCAGCAGTTTAGCCGGGACGCAGGTTTTAGGCTACACCTTC. This codes for CASSLAGTQVLGYTF.

This clonotype came up a few times. The chain joins TRBV5-1 to TRBJ2-1; 8 bases agree with TRBD2. CDR3 length: 14 residues. The V gene end was trimmed by 3 bases and the J gene end by 9 bases; junction bases not matched to a gene: 8. Germline assignment: CDR1 SGHRS and CDR2 YFSETQ. CDR3 in amino acids: CASSYLTGGVEQFF. CDR3 DNA sequence: TGCGCCAGCAGCTACCTTACGGGAGGGGTTGAGCAGTTCTTC.

The chain combines TRBV27 with TRBJ1-2; TRBD1 is a possible D gene (6 bases). The CDR3 consists of 16 residues. Trimming took off 3 bases at V and 8 bases at J, with 22 bases between the two ends. Germline V gene lookup returns CDR1 MNHEY and CDR2 SMNVEV (reference sequence). The chain's CDR3 is CASSFQGRSSHFGYTF. For the CDR3, the DNA is TGTGCCAGCAGTTTTCAGGGGCGGTCATCACACTTCGGCTACACCTTC.

In this sample, this clonotype turned up many times. The chain recombines TRBV20-1 with TRBJ2-3; D ambiguous. Germline V lookup: CDR1 DFQATT, CDR2 SNEGSKA (reference sequence). There are 12 residues in the CDR3. Trimming took off 2 bases at V and 4 bases at J, with 7 bases between the two ends. The CDR3: CSARHAPDTQYF. CDR3 bases: TGCAGTGCTAGACATGCGCCAGATACGCAGTATTTT.

The chain has TRBV7-2 and TRBJ1-2; no clear D gene. The germline CDR1 and CDR2 sequences are SGHTA and FQGNSA. CDR3 length: 15 amino acids. V lost 3 bases and J 5 bases, leaving 16 bases between the germline ends. The CDR3 region is CASSFSFRGMYGYTF. CDR3 DNA: TGTGCCAGCAGCTTCTCTTTTCGAGGGATGTATGGCTACACCTTC. The whole variable domain, remainder taken from reference TRBV7-2 and TRBJ1-2, is GAGVSQSPSNKVTEKGKDVELRCDPISGHTALYWYRQSLGQGLEFLIYFQGNSAPDKSGLPSDRFSAERTGGSVSTLTIQRTQQEDSAVYLCASSFSFRGMYGYTFGSGTRLTVV.

This clonotype came up many times. J is TRBJ2-2 and V is TRBV20-1; 12 nucleotides agree with TRBD1. CDR1 is DFQATT, CDR2 SNEGSKA, per germline (reference sequence). Trimming took 5 bases from V and 7 from J; bases not matched to a gene: 8. The CDR3 is 15 residues long. Here the CDR3 reads CSALSGQGASGELFF. The CDR3 DNA follows: TGCAGTGCTCTTTCGGGACAGGGGGCGAGCGGGGAGCTGTTTTTT.

Only a few counts were recorded for this clonotype. This rearrangement joins TRBV12-3 or TRBV12-4 to TRBJ1-4; D call uncertain. The CDR3 is made up of 13 amino acids. The V end was cut by 6 bases, the J end by 8 bases, with 13 bases between. CDR3 region: CASRLLGGEKLFF. DNA of the CDR3: TGTGCCAGCAGACTTCTGGGTGGGGAAAAACTGTTTTTT.

In DNA, the CDR3 is TGCGCCAGCAGCCAAGAGACCGGGACTAGCGAGGAGACCCAGTACTTC. Amino acid sequence: CASSQETGTSEETQYF. The genes are TRBV4-1 and TRBJ2-5, with 10 bases fitting TRBD2. Trimming removed 0 bases from V and 5 bases from J; junction bases left unmatched: 6. Germline V gene lookup returns CDR1 MGHRA and CDR2 YSYEKL. This CDR3 comprises 16 residues.

This sequence joins TRBV12-3 or TRBV12-4 and TRBJ2-3; tentatively, D is TRBD1 (6 bases). The CDR3 sequence is 14 residues long. V was cut by 6 bases and J by 3 bases, with 13 bases left in between. The DNA of the CDR3 is TGTGCCAGCAGCAAATACAGGGAAACAGATACGCAGTATTTT. It translates to CASSKYRETDTQYF.

V gene TRBV30 combines with J gene TRBJ1-3; unclear D gene. This CDR3 comprises 13 residues. Germline lookup yields CDR1 GTSNPN and CDR2 SVGIG (reference sequence). V gave up 2 bases and J gave up 4 bases, with 9 bases separating them. The DNA of the CDR3 is TGTGCCTGGAGTAAGGGTGACGGAAACACCATATATTTT. This sequence encodes CAWSKGDGNTIYF.

This clonotype was counted a few times. One end of the junction varies from germline; a read error may be responsible. The rearrangement joins TRBV6-1 to TRBJ2-7, with 11 bases matching TRBD1. Per the germline V gene, CDR1 is MNHNS and CDR2 is SASEGT. The CDR3 covers 14 residues. CDR3 coding DNA: TGTGCTACCGTGGGAGGACAGGGGGCATACGACCAGTACTTC. Translation: CATVGGQGAYDQYF.

The chain carries TRBV20-1 and TRBJ2-3; D unclear. This CDR3 has 12 amino acids. Trimming took 6 bases from V and 7 from J, leaving 14 bases between them. Per germline, CDR1 DFQATT and CDR2 SNEGSKA (reference sequence). CDR3 nucleotide sequence: TGCAGTGCGGGTTTATTCGCGAATACGCAGTATTTT. Residues: CSAGLFANTQYF.

The chain uses TRBV7-9 and TRBJ2-3; 10 nucleotides agree with TRBD1. CDR1 SEHNR and CDR2 FQNEAQ come from the germline V gene (reference sequence). The CDR3 covers 15 residues. J gave up 8 bases and V 3 bases, and 8 bases lay outside the gene matches. Here the CDR3 reads CASSFWGQGNGTQYF. CDR3 in DNA: TGTGCCAGCAGCTTCTGGGGACAGGGGAATGGTACGCAGTATTTT.